This T cell receptor beta chain was recovered during a study of blood T cell repertoires in COVID-19. About the research overall: From the United States, Italy and Spain came samples of acute and convalescent COVID-19.

CDR3 size: 15 residues. Looked up from germline, CDR1 is LGHDT and CDR2 is YNNKEL (reference sequence). Trimming pared 3 bases from V and 3 bases from J, leaving 15 bases between. In the authors' methods: Reference gene primer amplification yielded estimated nucleated cell counts. Sequencing was performed with immunoSEQ multiplex PCR; in TCRdb, only in-frame clones are kept and a portion is missing. The D gene and trimming were derived from the DNA, and the V and J assignments and clone size from that table. The sample has some 300,000 clones, around 91% seen once. Donors were grouped by their self-reported clinical history.

J is TRBJ2-7 and V is TRBV3-1 (or the pseudogene TRBV3-2); D perhaps matches TRBD1 (5 bases). This receptor was identified in a woman aged 18-35 years with acute COVID-19. Sequencing was carried out using PBMCs or T cells enriched from blood (not recorded which). CDR3 nucleotides: TGTGCCAGCAGCCACTCCGACAGAGTTTTCTACGAGCAGTACTTC. This translates into CASSHSDRVFYEQYF.